These T cell receptor beta chains were read from a single sample in a study of CD8 T cells in Susac syndrome. MiXCR, run by TCRdb on the immunoSEQ multiplex PCR reads, gives a single entry per CDR3 protein. The table includes over 150,000 distinct CDR3 sequences, 90% to 95% detected once. Sequencing was carried out using CD4+ T cells from PBMCs. These receptors were taken from a human donor with multiple sclerosis. The CDR3 runs from the conserved cysteine through the conserved F or W. D genes are given only for firm matches. Where a row states a size, it is once, few, many or the class of an expanded clone; other rows omit it.

d_call	clone_size	v_call	j_call	cdr3_nt	cdr3_aa
NA	NA	TRBV7-9	TRBJ2-1	TGTGCCAGCAGCCAAACAGGATACAATGAGCAGTTCTTC	CASSQTGYNEQFF
NA	NA	TRBV5-1	TRBJ1-2	TGCGCCAGCAGCGCCGGGGGGGGGATTAACTATGGCTACACCTTC	CASSAGGGINYGYTF
NA	few	TRBV5-1	TRBJ2-5	TGCGCCAGCAGCTTGGACCCCGGCCGAAGTGGGGCCCAGTACTTC	CASSLDPGRSGAQYF
NA	once	TRBV12-3/TRBV12-4	TRBJ2-7	TGTGCCAGCAGTTTAGAGGGCGGCGCGGGATACGAGCAGTACTTC	CASSLEGGAGYEQYF
TRBD1	NA	TRBV5-1	TRBJ2-7	TGCGCCAGCAGGCTCTGGACAGGGACCTACGAGCAGTACTTC	CASRLWTGTYEQYF
NA	NA	TRBV28	TRBJ2-3	TGTGCCAGCAGTTTAAAGGGCTGGCTCAGGGTAAGCGATACGCAGTATTTT	CASSLKGWLRVSDTQYF
NA	NA	TRBV7-9	TRBJ2-7	TGTGCCAGCAGCTCCCGGTCAGGGAGCTACGAGCAGTACTTC	CASSSRSGSYEQYF
NA	NA	TRBV6-2/TRBV6-3	TRBJ2-1	TGTGCCAGCACCCAGAGGTTCCGGGGGAGGTCCTACAATGAGCAGTTCTTC	CASTQRFRGRSYNEQFF
NA	NA	TRBV11-1	TRBJ2-1	TGTGCCAGCAGCTTACGTCCAGGGGAGAATGAGCAGTTCTTC	CASSLRPGENEQFF
NA	NA	TRBV3-1	TRBJ2-2	TGTGCCAGCAGCCAAGCTGCCGGGGAGCTGTTTTTT	CASSQAAGELFF
NA	NA	TRBV4-3	TRBJ2-3	TGCGCCAGCAGCCAAGTCGGGGGCGGGAGTAACATAAGGACAGATACGCAGTATTTT	CASSQVGGGSNIRTDTQYF
NA	NA	TRBV19	TRBJ1-5	TGTGCCAGTATGCGGGGGGGGACAATTCAGCCCCAGCATTTT	CASMRGGTIQPQHF
NA	NA	TRBV6-2/TRBV6-3	TRBJ2-5	TGTGCCAGCACCCTCAGACTAGTAAGGTCCCAAGAGACCCAGTACTTC	CASTLRLVRSQETQYF
TRBD2	once	TRBV20-1	TRBJ2-3	TGCAGTGCTGTAGCGGGAGGTTATTCAGATACGCAGTATTTT	CSAVAGGYSDTQYF
NA	NA	TRBV29-1	TRBJ1-1	TGCAGCGTTGCCAAATCGTCGAACACTGAAGCTTTCTTT	CSVAKSSNTEAFF
NA	NA	TRBV19	TRBJ1-1	TGTGCCAGTTTGGGGCGAGCTAACACTGAAGCTTTCTTT	CASLGRANTEAFF
NA	NA	TRBV30	TRBJ1-1	TGTGCCTGGAGTGTAAGGAACACTGAAGCTTTCTTT	CAWSVRNTEAFF
TRBD1	NA	TRBV5-4	TRBJ1-2	TGTGCCAGCAGCCAGGGGGCCGACCTACGCTACACCTTC	CASSQGADLRYTF
TRBD2	NA	TRBV2	TRBJ2-7	TGTGCCAGCACCGGAGCGGCTAGCGGGCAGCGGCAGTACTTC	CASTGAASGQRQYF
TRBD2	NA	TRBV7-2	TRBJ2-7	TGTGCCAGCAGCTTCCTAGCGGGAGGCTACGAGCAGTACTTC	CASSFLAGGYEQYF
NA	NA	TRBV4-3	TRBJ2-1	TGCGCCAGCAGCCAAGACCCCAGTGGGCAGGGGAGCCACAATGAGCAGTTCTTC	CASSQDPSGQGSHNEQFF
TRBD1	NA	TRBV24-1	TRBJ1-2	TGTGCCACCAGTGACACGGGGACAGGGCCTGGTGGCTATGGCTACACCTTC	CATSDTGTGPGGYGYTF
TRBD1	NA	TRBV5-1	TRBJ1-5	TGCGCCAGCAGCTTGGCCAGGGGGCAACGCAATCAGCCCCAGCATTTT	CASSLARGQRNQPQHF
NA	once	TRBV3-1	TRBJ1-4	TGTGCCAGCAGCCAACTTGGCGGTGGTGAAAAACTGTTTTTT	CASSQLGGGEKLFF
NA	once	TRBV12-5	TRBJ2-1	TGTGCTAGTGGTTCCGGAAATGAGCAGTTCTTC	CASGSGNEQFF
TRBD1	once	TRBV23-1	TRBJ1-1	TGCGCCAGCAGGGCAGGGGGCAGAAGAAAAGCTTTCTTT	CASRAGGRRKAFF
NA	NA	TRBV27	TRBJ2-2	TGTGCCAGCAGATTGGGGGGCCGAACCGGGGAGCTGTTTTTT	CASRLGGRTGELFF
TRBD1	once	TRBV18	TRBJ2-2	TGTGCCAGCTCAGCGGGACAGGGGAACACCGGGGAGCTGTTTTTT	CASSAGQGNTGELFF
TRBD2	NA	TRBV24-1	TRBJ2-1	TGTGCCACCAGTGATTTCACTAGCGGGGAATCAAAGTCCTACAATGAGCAGTTCTTC	CATSDFTSGESKSYNEQFF
NA	NA	TRBV2	TRBJ2-2	TGTGCCAGCAGTCTTGACCAACACACCGGGGAGCTGTTTTTT	CASSLDQHTGELFF
TRBD1	NA	TRBV6-2/TRBV6-3	TRBJ1-1	TGTGCCAGCAGAAACGGGGACAGGGTGATGAACACTGAAGCTTTCTTT	CASRNGDRVMNTEAFF
NA	NA	TRBV20-1	TRBJ2-2	TGCAGTGCTTTTTCCCCTGGGGGGAAGAACACCGGGGAGCTGTTTTTT	CSAFSPGGKNTGELFF
NA	NA	TRBV5-1	TRBJ2-4	TGCGCCAGCAGCTTGGATCTGGACATTCAGTACTTC	CASSLDLDIQYF
NA	NA	TRBV30	TRBJ1-4	TGTGCCTGGAGTAAAGGGCTGGGGAATGAAAAACTGTTTTTT	CAWSKGLGNEKLFF
TRBD2	NA	TRBV24-1	TRBJ2-3	TGTGCCACCAGTGATTCCTCTAGCGGGGGGGCTTCAGATACGCAGTATTTT	CATSDSSSGGASDTQYF
TRBD2	NA	TRBV18	TRBJ2-3	TGTGCCAGCTCACCAGGACTAGTGGGTAGCACAGATACGCAGTATTTT	CASSPGLVGSTDTQYF
NA	NA	TRBV4-3	TRBJ2-5	TGCGCCAGCAGCCAAGGTAACAACCAACAAGAGACCCAGTACTTC	CASSQGNNQQETQYF
NA	NA	TRBV5-1	TRBJ1-1	TGCGCCAGCAGCTTGGATGGGGTCCGGACTGAAGCTTTCTTT	CASSLDGVRTEAFF
TRBD2	few	TRBV2	TRBJ2-2	TGTGCCAGCAGTCCCTGGCTAGCGGGAGGCACCGGGGAGCTGTTTTTT	CASSPWLAGGTGELFF
NA	NA	TRBV7-2	TRBJ2-3	TGTGCCAGCAACGGACCCACAGATACGCAGTATTTT	CASNGPTDTQYF
TRBD1	NA	TRBV18	TRBJ1-1	TGTGCCAGCTCCACCGACAGGGCCAACACTGAAGCTTTCTTT	CASSTDRANTEAFF
TRBD1	NA	TRBV20-1	TRBJ1-1	TGCAGTGCTACCCGGGACAGAGAAACTGAAGCTTTCTTT	CSATRDRETEAFF
TRBD2	NA	TRBV2	TRBJ2-1	TGTGCCAGCAGTGGACGGGGGGAGAGCTCCTACAATGAGCAGTTCTTC	CASSGRGESSYNEQFF
NA	NA	TRBV4-3	TRBJ2-7	TGCGCCAGCAGCCAAGTAGTCAGCTCCTACGAGCAGTACTTC	CASSQVVSSYEQYF
NA	NA	TRBV18	TRBJ2-7	TGTGCCAGCTCACCACCGGACATCCACGAGCAGTACTTC	CASSPPDIHEQYF
TRBD2	NA	TRBV4-3	TRBJ2-7	TGCGCCAGCAGCCATCTCGGGATAGCGGGAGCGTCCTACGAGCAGTACTTC	CASSHLGIAGASYEQYF
NA	NA	TRBV19	TRBJ1-2	TGTGCCAGTAGTATAGCCCATGCAGCCGACAGAAACTATGGCTACACCTTC	CASSIAHAADRNYGYTF
NA	NA	TRBV6-5	TRBJ1-2	TGTGCCAGCAGCCTCCTTGGGGGGGACTATGGCTACACCTTC	CASSLLGGDYGYTF
NA	NA	TRBV5-1	TRBJ2-1	TGCGCCAGCAGCTTGGAAAGGGGGGGCGAGCAGTTCTTC	CASSLERGGEQFF
TRBD2	NA	TRBV7-2	TRBJ2-7	TGTGCCAGCAGCTTATTTGGAGCGGGGAGCTCCTACGAGCAGTACTTC	CASSLFGAGSSYEQYF
TRBD1	few	TRBV3-1	TRBJ1-2	TGTGCCAGCAGTCGACAGGGTGACTATGGCTACACCTTC	CASSRQGDYGYTF
TRBD2	NA	TRBV20-1	TRBJ2-7	TGCAGTGCCCCCCCGATTGCGGGGGGCCGATACGAGCAGTACTTC	CSAPPIAGGRYEQYF
NA	NA	TRBV20-1	TRBJ2-7	TGCAGTGCTAGAGATTCCCCCTTGCGGGAGCAGTACTTC	CSARDSPLREQYF
NA	NA	TRBV29-1	TRBJ2-5	TGCAGCGTTGATGGTGGCAGTGCAGAGACCCAGTACTTC	CSVDGGSAETQYF
NA	NA	TRBV6-1	TRBJ2-6	TGTGCCAGCAGTGAAGCGCTTCCTGGGGCCAACGTCCTGACTTTC	CASSEALPGANVLTF
NA	NA	TRBV9	TRBJ2-1	TGTGCCAGCAGCGTAGAACTCTCCTACAATGAGCAGTTCTTC	CASSVELSYNEQFF
NA	NA	TRBV7-9	TRBJ1-2	TGTGCCAGCAGCTTAAGGGGCCCTGATGGCTACACCTTC	CASSLRGPDGYTF
TRBD2	NA	TRBV6-5	TRBJ2-3	TGTGCCAGCAGTGCTAGCGGGAACACAGATACGCAGTATTTT	CASSASGNTDTQYF
NA	few	TRBV18	TRBJ2-5	TGTGCCAGCTCACCACCGGGGGCGGAGACCCAGTACTTC	CASSPPGAETQYF
NA	once	TRBV30	TRBJ2-7	TGTGCCTGGACTTCCTCTGTGGGGCAGTACTTC	CAWTSSVGQYF